The entry below gives a single T cell receptor (beta chain) sequence along with its context. CDR1 is LNHNV, CDR2 YYDKDF, per germline (reference sequence). CDR3 size: 14 residues. Trimming removed 8 bases at V and 0 bases at J, with 11 bases between. As originally analysed: It was from reference gene primer amplification that nucleated cell counts were estimated. Repertoires were generated with immunoSEQ multiplex PCR, while TCRdb's copy carries only in-frame clones and drops some. V, J and clone size derive from that table, while D and trimming were established from the DNA sequence. The table shows some 150,000 clones, with about 91% occurring only once. The data are from a study of blood T cell repertoires in COVID-19. Study context: Sites in the United States, Italy and Spain provided acute and convalescent COVID-19 samples. PBMCs, B-cell-depleted T cells, or T cells were the source of the cDNA or gDNA that made up the material.

The source material was peripheral blood. The chain couples TRBV15 to TRBJ1-5; TRBD1 might be the D (5 bases). The TCR was taken from a woman in her 50s with acute or convalescent COVID-19. CDR3 DNA: TGTGCCACCTCTTCAGGGAATAGCAATCAGCCCCAGCATTTT. This gives the protein CATSSGNSNQPQHF.